The clone carrying this T cell receptor (beta chain) was seen at least ten times. The data were obtained in a study of chronic HIV infection and antiretroviral therapy. This CDR3 is built from 16 residues. TCRdb called the 5' RACE reads again in MiXCR, with one record for every CDR3 protein. The top ten clones hold under 3.5% of a sample with fewer than 40,000 distinct CDR3 sequences, roughly 8.8% of them seen once. The sequence came from an adult who had HIV and had not received antiretroviral therapy, or was an uninfected healthy control (not recorded which). J is TRBJ2-1 and V is TRBV3-2; the table names TRBD2, a call not compared with the DNA. TRBV3-2 is reported as a pseudogene. Material: peripheral blood. CDR3 amino acids: CASTLAGGVSYNEQFF. CDR3 coding DNA: TGTGCCAGCACCCTGGCGGGGGGGGTCTCCTACAATGAGCAGTTCTTC.